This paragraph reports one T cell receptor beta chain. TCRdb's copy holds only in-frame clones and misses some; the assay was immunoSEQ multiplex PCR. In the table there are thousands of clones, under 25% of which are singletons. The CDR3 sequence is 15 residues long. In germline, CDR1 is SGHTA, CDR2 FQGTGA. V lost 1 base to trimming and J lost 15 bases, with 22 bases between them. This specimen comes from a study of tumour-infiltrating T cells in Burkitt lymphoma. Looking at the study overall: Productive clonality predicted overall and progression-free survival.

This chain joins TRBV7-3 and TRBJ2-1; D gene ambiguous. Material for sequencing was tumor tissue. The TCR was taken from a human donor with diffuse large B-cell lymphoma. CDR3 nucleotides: TGTGCCAGCAGCTTAAACAGCCGTGACGCAGAGTTTCGGTTCTTC. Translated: CASSLNSRDAEFRFF.